The 19 T cell receptor beta chains reported below all come from one sample, sequenced in a study of OX40 agonist ivuxolimab in advanced cancers. Repertoires were generated with immunoSEQ multiplex PCR, while TCRdb's copy carries only in-frame clones and drops some. Seen here are 75,000 to 100,000 clones, 75% to 95% observed once, and the top ten hold 0.31%. The source was CD4+ or CD8+ T cells sorted from blood, collected in a trial of the OX40 agonist ivuxolimab. The receptors come from an adult with an advanced solid tumor such as melanoma, head and neck, liver or kidney cancer.

The chain has TRBV6-5 and TRBJ1-1; D may be TRBD1 (6 bases). In germline, CDR1 is MNHEY, CDR2 SVGAGI. V was trimmed by 1 base and J by 4 bases, leaving 13 bases between them. The CDR3 is made up of 15 amino acids. The CDR3 DNA sequence: TGTGCCAGCAGTTACTTCACCCGGGGGGCCACTGAAGCTTTCTTT. Its protein product is CASSYFTRGATEAFF.

The chain joins TRBV6-1 to TRBJ2-7; perhaps TRBD1 as D (6 bases). Trimming pared 7 bases from V and 2 bases from J, leaving 9 bases between. From germline, CDR1 is MNHNS and CDR2 SASEGT. The CDR3 runs 12 residues. This CDR3 reads CASTDRAYEQYF. CDR3 in DNA: TGTGCCAGCACGGACAGAGCCTACGAGCAGTACTTC.

This clone was recorded only once. The V gene is TRBV6-5, the J gene TRBJ2-1; 11 nucleotides line up with TRBD2. This CDR3 spans 12 amino acids. Trimming took 6 bases from V and 13 from J; bases not matched to a gene: 5. Germline V gives CDR1 MNHEY, CDR2 SVGAGI. The CDR3 nucleotides read TGTGCCAGCAGGGGGACTAGCGGCCCCCAGTTCTTC. It codes for CASRGTSGPQFF.

Only a few counts were recorded for this clone. This chain uses TRBV9 with TRBJ1-4, with a tentative D call TRBD1 (6 bases). This CDR3 has 15 residues. Germline loops: CDR1 SGDLS, CDR2 YYNGEE. V lost 0 bases and J lost 4, with 10 bases in between. The CDR3 protein is CASSVGGASNEKLFF. The CDR3 bases are TGTGCCAGCAGCGTAGGGGGGGCAAGTAATGAAAAACTGTTTTTT.

CDR3 nucleotide sequence: TGTGCCAGCAGCTCCCTCCGGACTAGCGTAGATACGCAGTATTTT. Residues: CASSSLRTSVDTQYF. The rearrangement joins TRBV7-3 to TRBJ2-3; 9 bases line up with TRBD2. CDR1 and CDR2 from the germline V gene are SGHTA and FQGTGA. With V trimmed by 4 bases and J by 5 bases, 7 bases remained unmatched. The CDR3 runs to 15 residues.

The chain links TRBV7-6 to TRBJ2-7, with TRBD1 as a possible D gene (6 bases). V was trimmed by 4 bases and J by 5 bases, leaving 6 bases between them. Germline assignment: CDR1 SGHVS and CDR2 FNYEAQ. The CDR3 contains 11 residues. The CDR3 protein is CASSSGDEQYF. In DNA form, the CDR3 reads TGTGCCAGCAGCTCAGGGGACGAGCAGTACTTC.

The V call is TRBV19, the J call TRBJ1-2; 7 bases are a match to TRBD1. This CDR3 region has 14 residues. Germline V gene data show CDR1 as LNHDA and CDR2 as SQIVND (reference sequence). Trimming removed 5 bases from V and 7 bases from J; junction bases left unmatched: 10. The CDR3 sequence: CASSVKGASGGYTF. In DNA form, the CDR3 reads TGTGCCAGTAGTGTAAAGGGGGCATCTGGTGGCTACACCTTC.

CDR3 sequence (DNA): TGCGCCAGCCTCGATTCGGGGGCGCGGGGTCAGCCCCAGCATTTT. It encodes CASLDSGARGQPQHF. The rearrangement links TRBV23-1 to TRBJ1-5; perhaps TRBD1 as D (6 bases). TRBV23-1 is assigned to the ORF class and has an uncertain function. This CDR3 region has 15 residues. The V end lost 8 bases, the J end lost 6 bases, and 20 bases lay between the germline ends.

In this sample, this clone turned up once. The V and J genes are TRBV28 and TRBJ2-3, with TRBD1 matching over 9 bases. With V trimmed by 6 bases and J by 2 bases, 3 bases remained unmatched. CDR1 is MDHEN and CDR2 is SYDVKM in the germline V gene. CDR3 length: 14 amino acids. CDR3 sequence: CASRGTGYTDTQYF. As DNA, the CDR3 is TGTGCCAGCAGGGGGACAGGGTACACAGATACGCAGTATTTT. Complete variable domain (other parts from reference TRBV28 and TRBJ2-3): DVKVTQSSRYLVKRTGEKVFLECVQDMDHENMFWYRQDPGLGLRLIYFSYDVKMKEKGDIPEGYSVSREKKERFSLILESASTNQTSMYLCASRGTGYTDTQYFGPGTRLTVL.

The chain joins TRBV11-3 to TRBJ2-3, with TRBD2 matching over 7 bases. The CDR3 is 14 residues long. The germline gives CDR1 SGHNT, CDR2 YENEEA. V lost 0 bases and J lost 5; bases outside the gene matches: 2. The CDR3 protein is CASSLEGGRDTQYF. In DNA, the CDR3 is TGTGCCAGCAGCTTAGAGGGCGGGAGAGATACGCAGTATTTT. Variable domain in full (rest from reference TRBV11-3 and TRBJ2-3): EAGVVQSPRYKIIEKKQPVAFWCNPISGHNTLYWYLQNLGQGPELLIRYENEEAVDDSQLPKDRFSAERLKGVDSTLKIQPAELGDSAVYLCASSLEGGRDTQYFGPGTRLTVL.

The rearrangement links TRBV19 to TRBJ1-1; D not resolved. This CDR3 is built from 15 residues. Trimming pared 1 base from V and 0 bases from J, leaving 9 bases between. Germline V lookup: CDR1 LNHDA, CDR2 SQIVND (reference sequence). The CDR3, as DNA: TGTGCCAGTAGTATAGGTGGACCCATGAACACTGAAGCTTTCTTT. Its protein product is CASSIGGPMNTEAFF. Variable domain in full (rest from reference TRBV19 and TRBJ1-1): DGGITQSPKYLFRKEGQNVTLSCEQNLNHDAMYWYRQDPGQGLRLIYYSQIVNDFQKGDIAEGYSVSREKKESFPLTVTSAQKNPTAFYLCASSIGGPMNTEAFFGQGTRLTVV.

The chain employs TRBV19 and TRBJ2-1; 8 nucleotides align to TRBD2. Germline CDR1 and CDR2: LNHDA and SQIVND (reference sequence). CDR3 length: 15 residues. V lost 3 bases, J lost 8 bases, and 9 bases stayed unmatched. The CDR3 DNA follows: TGTGCCAGTAGTATCATGGGACTAGGGGCCGATGAGCAGTTCTTC. Translated: CASSIMGLGADEQFF.

This sequence joins TRBV7-2 and TRBJ2-1; 11 nucleotides match TRBD2. The CDR3 loop spans 12 amino acids. The germline gives CDR1 SGHTA, CDR2 FQGNSA. Trimming cost V 5 bases and J 13 bases; bases outside gene matches: 4. The CDR3 spells CASSPGLADQFF. The CDR3, as DNA: TGTGCCAGCAGCCCGGGACTAGCGGATCAGTTCTTC. Filled out from reference TRBV7-2 and TRBJ2-1, the complete variable domain reads GAGVSQSPSNKVTEKGKDVELRCDPISGHTALYWYRQSLGQGLEFLIYFQGNSAPDKSGLPSDRFSAERTGGSVSTLTIQRTQQEDSAVYLCASSPGLADQFFGPGTRLTVL.

The chain joins TRBV4-1 to TRBJ2-2; 8 nucleotides agree with TRBD1. The ends lost 0 bases at V and 5 bases at J; junction bases unmatched: 14. Germline CDR1 reads MGHRA; CDR2 reads YSYEKL. The CDR3 totals 19 residues. Here the CDR3 DNA reads TGCGCCAGCAGCCAAGATCGAGGGATCAGGGGGCGAGGAACCGGGGAGCTGTTTTTT. Protein: CASSQDRGIRGRGTGELFF.

Concerning this clone itself: Other DNA sequences from this sample encode an identical CDR3 as well. The rearrangement joins TRBV28 to TRBJ2-7; 7 bases are a match to TRBD2. V was pared by 1 base and J by 1 base, with 1 base of the junction left unmatched. From germline, CDR1 is MDHEN and CDR2 SYDVKM. The CDR3 has 14 residues. CDR3 sequence reads: CASSLLAGSYEQYF. In DNA, the CDR3 is TGTGCCAGCAGTTTATTAGCGGGTTCCTACGAGCAGTACTTC.

The V gene is TRBV9, the J gene TRBJ2-3; 11 bases match TRBD2. This CDR3 has 16 amino acids. V shed 3 bases and J 7 bases; nucleotides not matched to a gene: 10. CDR1 SGDLS and CDR2 YYNGEE come from the germline V gene. CDR3 region: CASSAPGTSGGNTQYF. CDR3 sequence (DNA): TGTGCCAGCAGCGCCCCCGGGACTAGCGGAGGTAATACGCAGTATTTT.

The rearrangement uses TRBV6-5 and TRBJ2-1; 9 bases line up with TRBD2. The CDR3 is 15 amino acids. In germline, CDR1 is MNHEY, CDR2 SVGAGI. Unmatched junction bases numbered 5, after V lost 2 bases and J lost 6 bases. DNA of the CDR3: TGTGCCAGCAGTTACGGCGGGAGGGTCTTCAATGAGCAGTTCTTC. This encodes CASSYGGRVFNEQFF.

This chain uses TRBV29-1 with TRBJ1-5, with 11 bases fitting TRBD1. Germline V gene sequence: CDR1 SQVTM, CDR2 ANQGSEA. Losses at the gene ends were 5 bases for V and 7 bases for J; bases not matched to a gene: 4. The CDR3 totals 13 residues. CDR3 coding DNA: TGCAGCGTTAGCGGGACAGGGGGACAGCCCCAGCATTTT. Its protein product is CSVSGTGGQPQHF.

The chain combines TRBV5-5 with TRBJ2-6; no firm D call. The CDR3 sequence is 17 residues long. Germline-derived CDR1 and CDR2 are SGHKS and YYEKEE (reference sequence). The V gene lost 2 bases and the J gene lost 0 bases, with 12 bases spanning the gap. Written as DNA, the CDR3 is TGTGCCAGCAGCTTCTTTGGCGAAGGCTCTGGGGCCAACGTCCTGACTTTC. Its protein is CASSFFGEGSGANVLTF.